Shown below are 21 T cell receptor beta chains from a single sample sequenced in a study of T cells after yellow fever vaccination (dated by TCRdb to between 2018 and 2021). Library construction relied on 5' RACE. The reads were generated on an Illumina HiSeq 2500. TCRdb's own reprocessing of the public reads used fastp at Q25 and MiXCR and kept productive beta chains. CDR3 protein sequences are deduplicated, and each keeps its most common genes and DNA. The sample table lists just under 600,000 distinct CDR3 sequences, around an eighth of them with a count of one. The ten largest clones represent over 12% of the sample. Reading the label with the study, this specimen's treatment or condition is: live attenuated yellow fever vaccine strain. Sequences were derived from PBMCs, sampled on the day of the yellow fever booster vaccination. These receptors all stem from a man aged 25 to 45 who received the YFV17D yellow fever vaccine.

The chain couples TRBV5-1 to TRBJ2-7; D perhaps matches TRBD2 (7 bases). Trimming pared 2 bases from V and 0 bases from J, leaving 12 bases between. The CDR3 has 15 amino acids. Germline V gene lookup returns CDR1 SGHRS and CDR2 YFSETQ. The CDR3 nucleotides are TGCGCCAGCAGCTTTGGGGGGGCAGCCTCCTACGAGCAGTACTTC. Its translation is CASSFGGAASYEQYF.

This clonotype has just a few counts. The V gene is TRBV14, the J gene TRBJ1-2; D might be TRBD1 (5 bases). CDR1 is SGHDN and CDR2 is FVKESK in the germline V gene. The CDR3 totals 13 residues. Trimming pared 4 bases from V and 4 bases from J, leaving 10 bases between. CDR3 DNA: TGTGCCAGCAGCCGGGGGGGGAGCTATGGCTACACCTTC. Residues: CASSRGGSYGYTF.

This clonotype showed up just a few times. V is TRBV12-3 or TRBV12-4 and J is TRBJ2-2; 10 positions agree with TRBD2. Trimming cost V 7 bases and J 3 bases; bases outside gene matches: 8. The CDR3 length is 16 residues. CDR3 in amino acids: CASNTGTSVYTGELFF. The CDR3 bases are TGTGCCAGCAACACCGGGACTAGCGTCTACACCGGGGAGCTGTTTTTT.

This sequence joins TRBV7-9 and TRBJ2-1; D possibly corresponds to TRBD2 (5 bases). V lost 0 bases and J lost 7, with 16 bases in between. The germline gives CDR1 SEHNR, CDR2 FQNEAQ (reference sequence). This CDR3 comprises 16 residues. The CDR3 region has the DNA TGTGCCAGCAGCTTAGCCGAGATTCGGAGGCAAAATGAGCAGTTCTTC. Its translation: CASSLAEIRRQNEQFF.

This clonotype was observed a few times. The V and J genes are TRBV6-1 and TRBJ1-1; the D gene is possibly TRBD1 (5 bases). The CDR3 length is 13 residues. Germline loops: CDR1 MNHNS, CDR2 SASEGT. CDR3 in amino acids: CASKSGGGTEAFF. The DNA for the CDR3 is TGTGCGAGTAAGTCGGGGGGGGGCACTGAAGCTTTCTTT.

This clonotype was seen more than once but under ten times. The V call is TRBV7-8, the J call TRBJ2-1; 7 nucleotides align to TRBD2. Looked up from germline, CDR1 is SGHVS and CDR2 is FQNEAQ. This CDR3 has 14 residues. V dropped 4 bases and J dropped 7; count of bases not matched to a gene: 7. CDR3 residues: CASSSGWRGNEQFF. In DNA form, the CDR3 reads TGTGCCAGCAGCTCTGGGTGGCGGGGGAATGAGCAGTTCTTC.

The chain links TRBV7-2 to TRBJ2-7, with 8 bases identical to TRBD2. V gave up 6 bases and J gave up 4 bases; unmatched junction bases: 11. Germline CDR1 SGHTA, CDR2 FQGNSA. The CDR3 has 15 amino acids. The CDR3 protein is CASSPLAGVEYEQYF. The CDR3, as DNA: TGTGCCAGCAGTCCTCTAGCGGGTGTAGAGTACGAGCAGTACTTC.

The sample holds a few counts of this clonotype. The rearrangement links TRBV20-1 to TRBJ2-3; TRBD1 matches 8 bases. The V and J ends lost 4 bases and 4 bases, in that order; junction bases with no gene match: 7. The CDR3 totals 14 residues. The germline V gene encodes CDR1 DFQATT and CDR2 SNEGSKA (reference sequence). The CDR3 DNA reads TGCAGTGCTATCCGGACAGGGTCCGCAGATACGCAGTATTTT. Translating gives CSAIRTGSADTQYF.

J is TRBJ2-3 and V is TRBV25-1; possibly TRBD2 for D (6 bases). Looked up from germline, CDR1 is MGHDK and CDR2 is SYGVNS. V was trimmed by 7 bases and J by 3 bases, leaving 20 bases between them. The CDR3 consists of 16 residues. CDR3 sequence: CASNKFGGVRTDTQYF. DNA of the CDR3: TGTGCCAGCAACAAATTCGGGGGAGTGCGGACAGATACGCAGTATTTT.

This clonotype showed up just a few times. The chain is built from TRBV11-1 and TRBJ2-1; D not resolved. This CDR3 is 14 amino acids long. The germline V gene encodes CDR1 SGHAT and CDR2 FQDESV (reference sequence). Trimming left V 5 bases short and J 4 bases short, with 12 bases between. The CDR3 nucleotides read TGTGCCAGCAGCCTCCCGGCGAAATACAATGAGCAGTTCTTC. As protein: CASSLPAKYNEQFF.

This sequence joins TRBV3-1 and TRBJ2-5, with TRBD2 identical over 8 bases. CDR3 length: 15 amino acids. V gave up 1 base and J gave up 5 bases; unmatched junction bases: 6. Germline V lookup: CDR1 LGHDT, CDR2 YNNKEL (reference sequence). In DNA form, the CDR3 reads TGTGCCAGCAGCCAAGGTGACGGGAGGGTCGAGACCCAGTACTTC. This codes for CASSQGDGRVETQYF.

The genes are TRBV9 and TRBJ2-7; 7 bases are a match to TRBD2. J gave up 1 base and V 3 bases, and 4 bases lay outside the gene matches. Germline CDR1 SGDLS, CDR2 YYNGEE. The CDR3 consists of 14 residues. The CDR3 DNA follows: TGTGCCAGCAGCGGCAGCGGGATGTCCTACGAGCAGTACTTC. As protein: CASSGSGMSYEQYF.

V is TRBV24-1 and J is TRBJ2-1, with 10 bases lining up with TRBD1. This CDR3 is 17 amino acids long. The junction had 7 bases not matched to a gene; V was cut back by 0 bases and J by 6 bases. Germline V CDR1 and CDR2: KGHDR, SFDVKD. CDR3 sequence (DNA): TGTGCCACCAGTGATTTGCGGGGACAGGGGACACGCAATGAGCAGTTCTTC. Residues: CATSDLRGQGTRNEQFF.

This clonotype has more than one count but fewer than ten. The rearrangement uses TRBV4-3 and TRBJ2-3; 7 bases match TRBD2. The CDR3 spans 17 residues. CDR1 and CDR2 from the germline V gene are LGHNA and YSLEER. V dropped 2 bases and J dropped 0; count of bases not matched to a gene: 8. The CDR3 DNA reads as TGCGCCAGCAGCCAAAGGTCTAGCGGCAAAAGCACAGATACGCAGTATTTT. Protein: CASSQRSSGKSTDTQYF.

This clonotype was found a few times. The chain is built from TRBV5-1 and TRBJ1-5; TRBD1 agrees at 9 bases. V lost 4 bases, J lost 1 base, and 3 bases stayed unmatched. CDR1 SGHRS and CDR2 YFSETQ come from the germline V gene. The CDR3 runs to 15 residues. CDR3: CASSVGTGSNQPQHF. The CDR3, as DNA: TGCGCCAGCAGCGTCGGGACAGGGAGCAATCAGCCCCAGCATTTT. The full variable domain, in which reference TRBV5-1 and TRBJ1-5 provide the parts outside the CDR3, is KAGVTQTPRYLIKTRGQQVTLSCSPISGHRSVSWYQQTPGQGLQFLFEYFSETQRNKGNFPGRFSGRQFSNSRSEMNVSTLELGDSALYLCASSVGTGSNQPQHFGDGTRLSIL.

This clonotype was counted only a few times. This chain links TRBV20-1 with TRBJ2-1; 12 bases line up with TRBD1. The V gene end was trimmed by 6 bases and the J gene end by 4 bases; junction bases not matched to a gene: 4. From germline, CDR1 is DFQATT and CDR2 SNEGSKA (reference sequence). This CDR3 has 14 amino acids. CDR3 sequence reads: CSARDRGPYNEQFF. CDR3 bases: TGCAGTGCCCGGGACAGGGGGCCTTACAATGAGCAGTTCTTC.

This chain uses TRBV7-2 with TRBJ2-1; no definite D call. V was shortened by 5 bases and J by 4 bases, with 12 bases between the two germline ends. Germline V lookup: CDR1 SGHTA, CDR2 FQGNSA. CDR3 length: 14 amino acids. DNA for the CDR3: TGTGCCAGCAGCCGCAACTTAAATTACAATGAGCAGTTCTTC. Translation gives CASSRNLNYNEQFF.

The chain recombines TRBV6-1 with TRBJ1-1; 10 bases align to TRBD1. Germline assignment: CDR1 MNHNS and CDR2 SASEGT. The CDR3 contains 15 residues. Trimming took 5 bases from V and 3 from J; bases not matched to a gene: 6. CDR3 sequence reads: CASSKPGQGYTEAFF. The DNA of the CDR3 is TGTGCCAGCAGTAAACCGGGACAGGGGTACACTGAAGCTTTCTTT.

The chain joins TRBV20-1 to TRBJ2-5; D unclear. The CDR3 spans 13 residues. Germline V CDR1 and CDR2: DFQATT, SNEGSKA (reference sequence). Trimming shortened V by 5 bases and J by 0 bases, and 10 bases separated the two germline ends. CDR3 coding DNA: TGCAGTGCTGACGACTGGTACCAAGAGACCCAGTACTTC. Translation: CSADDWYQETQYF.

The rearrangement joins TRBV4-3 to TRBJ2-7; D not certain. Germline assignment: CDR1 LGHNA and CDR2 YSLEER. V lost 3 bases and J 1 base, leaving 7 bases between the germline ends. The CDR3 sequence is 13 residues long. The DNA for the CDR3 is TGCGCCAGCAGCCATGACCAGTCCTACGAGCAGTACTTC. It yields the protein CASSHDQSYEQYF.

This clonotype was picked up a small number of times. The gene calls are TRBV30 and TRBJ2-1, with D unresolved. Germline V CDR1 and CDR2: GTSNPN, SVGIG (reference sequence). The CDR3 has 10 residues. Trimming took 3 bases from V and 10 from J, leaving 7 bases between them. The CDR3 DNA sequence: TGTGCCTGGAGCGAAGTCGAGCAGTTCTTC. Translated: CAWSEVEQFF.